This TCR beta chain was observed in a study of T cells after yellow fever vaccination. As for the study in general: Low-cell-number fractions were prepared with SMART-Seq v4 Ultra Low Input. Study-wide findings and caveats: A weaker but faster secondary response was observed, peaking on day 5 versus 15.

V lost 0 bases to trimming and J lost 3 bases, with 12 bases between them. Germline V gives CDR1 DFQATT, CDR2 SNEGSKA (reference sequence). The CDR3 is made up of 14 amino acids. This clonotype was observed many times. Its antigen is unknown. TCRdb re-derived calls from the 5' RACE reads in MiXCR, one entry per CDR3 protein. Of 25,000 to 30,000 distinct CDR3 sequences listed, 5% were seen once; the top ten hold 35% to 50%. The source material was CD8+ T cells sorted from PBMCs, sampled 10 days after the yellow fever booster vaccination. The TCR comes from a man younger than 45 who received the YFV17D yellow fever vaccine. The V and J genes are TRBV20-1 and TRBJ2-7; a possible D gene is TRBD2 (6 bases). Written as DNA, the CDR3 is TGCAGTGCTAGAGATGAACGGGAGAACTACGAGCAGTACTTC. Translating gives CSARDERENYEQYF.